These T cell receptor beta chains were read from a single sample in a study of shared clonotypes between healthy human individuals. The assay was immunoSEQ multiplex PCR, and TCRdb's table has in-frame clones only and misses some. The repertoire has about 2.4 million clones, 80% to 95% of them found once; the top ten carry 0.36%. Source material: naive CD4+ T cells from PBMCs. The source is a man aged 18-30 years in good health. Some clones in this sample may be carry-over from other donors' samples. Both conserved end residues are part of each CDR3. The order of the fields is J gene, clone size, D gene, V gene, CDR3 protein, CDR3 DNA. The D gene is left open where the match is weak. For some rows the clone size is stated as once, few or many, or as a class when expanded; others skip it.

TRBJ2-7,.,TRBD2,TRBV10-3,CAAEAGTSGRSSYEQCF,TGTGCCGCCGAAGCGGGGACTAGCGGGAGATCCTCCTACGAGCAGTGCTTC
TRBJ1-4,.,.,TRBV29-1,CSVEAKDEKLFF,TGCAGCGTTGAGGCCAAGGATGAAAAACTGTTTTTT
TRBJ1-3,.,.,TRBV5-4,CASRPRGGGNTIYF,TGTGCCAGCCGACCCCGGGGAGGTGGAAACACCATATATTTT
TRBJ2-7,.,.,TRBV27,CASSLLGGSSYEQYF,TGTGCCAGCAGTCTACTGGGGGGATCCTCCTACGAGCAGTACTTC
TRBJ2-3,.,TRBD1,TRBV5-1,CASGTQGTLDTQYF,TGCGCCAGCGGCACACAGGGGACCTTGGATACGCAGTATTTT
TRBJ1-2,.,TRBD1,TRBV6-5,CASSPMGRGLYGYTF,TGTGCCAGCAGCCCCATGGGGAGGGGGCTCTATGGCTACACCTTC
TRBJ2-7,.,TRBD2,TRBV28,CASFLSGSPHEQYF,TGTGCCAGCTTTCTCAGCGGGAGCCCCCACGAGCAGTACTTC
TRBJ2-1,once,TRBD2,TRBV6-1,CASSGGLAGVYEQFF,TGTGCCAGCAGCGGGGGACTAGCGGGAGTGTATGAGCAGTTCTTC
TRBJ2-2,few,.,TRBV6-6,CASSYSGNTGELFF,TGTGCCAGCAGTTACTCAGGGAACACCGGGGAGCTGTTTTTT
TRBJ2-6,.,TRBD1,TRBV5-1,CASSGTGSSGANVLTF,TGCGCCAGCAGTGGGACAGGGTCCTCTGGGGCCAACGTCCTGACTTTC
TRBJ2-7,.,TRBD1,TRBV5-4,CASSLRRTGGSYEQYF,TGTGCCAGCAGCTTGCGACGGACAGGCGGCTCCTACGAGCAGTACTTC
TRBJ2-7,once,.,TRBV9,CASSPSLSGTYEQYF,TGTGCCAGCAGCCCCTCCCTGTCAGGGACCTACGAGCAGTACTTC
TRBJ2-3,.,.,TRBV6-1,CASGTSSILGTQYF,TGTGCCAGCGGGACCAGTTCGATTTTGGGTACGCAGTATTTT
TRBJ1-4,.,.,TRBV4-1,CASRSWRGTANEKLFF,TGCGCCAGCAGGTCGTGGAGGGGTACCGCTAATGAAAAACTGTTTTTT
TRBJ1-1,few,.,TRBV28,CASGARGTEAFF,TGTGCCAGCGGGGCCCGGGGCACTGAAGCTTTCTTT